This TCR beta chain was documented in a study of T-cell reconstitution after alpha-beta-depleted transplantation in children. J lost 8 bases, V lost 1 base, and 8 bases had no gene match. The CDR3 spans 15 residues. This clonotype was recorded many times. Library preparation (for TCRbeta) was performed with unique molecular identifiers. MiXCR, run by TCRdb on the PCR reads, gives a single entry per CDR3 protein. This table holds a few hundred thousand distinct CDR3 sequences, about 14% found once. The specimen comprised PBMCs, sampled from the stem cell graft. The chain carries TRBV12-3 or TRBV12-4 and TRBJ2-1; 7 bases are a match to TRBD1. The source is a human donor who donated a stem cell graft to a child with Fanconi anemia. CDR3 in amino acids: CASSLGTGPTDEQFF. DNA of the CDR3: TGTGCCAGCAGTTTAGGGACAGGCCCCACGGATGAGCAGTTCTTC.